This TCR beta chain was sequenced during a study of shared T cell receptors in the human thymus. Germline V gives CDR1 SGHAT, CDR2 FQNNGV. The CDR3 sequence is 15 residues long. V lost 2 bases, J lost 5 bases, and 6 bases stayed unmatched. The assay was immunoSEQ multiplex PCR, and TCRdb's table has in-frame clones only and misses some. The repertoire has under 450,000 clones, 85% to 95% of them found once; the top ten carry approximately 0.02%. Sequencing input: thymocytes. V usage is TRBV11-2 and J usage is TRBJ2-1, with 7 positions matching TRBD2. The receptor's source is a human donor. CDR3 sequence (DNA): TGTGCCAGCAGCTTAAGAAGCGGGAACGACAATGAGCAGTTCTTC. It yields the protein CASSLRSGNDNEQFF.